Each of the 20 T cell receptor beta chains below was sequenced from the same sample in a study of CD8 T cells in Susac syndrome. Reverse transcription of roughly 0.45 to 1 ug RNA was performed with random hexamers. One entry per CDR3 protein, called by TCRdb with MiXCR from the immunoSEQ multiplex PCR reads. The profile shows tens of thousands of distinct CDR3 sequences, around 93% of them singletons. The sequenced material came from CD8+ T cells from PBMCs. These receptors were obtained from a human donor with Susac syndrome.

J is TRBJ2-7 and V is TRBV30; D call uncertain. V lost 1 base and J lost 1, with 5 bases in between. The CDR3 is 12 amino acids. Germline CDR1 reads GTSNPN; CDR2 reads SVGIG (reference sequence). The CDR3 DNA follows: TGTGCCTGGAGTGAGGATTCCTACGAGCAGTACTTC. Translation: CAWSEDSYEQYF. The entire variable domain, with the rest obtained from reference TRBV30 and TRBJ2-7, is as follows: SQTIHQWPATLVQPVGSPLSLECTVEGTSNPNLYWYRQAAGRGLQLLFYSVGIGQISSEVPQNLSASRPQDRQFILSSKKLLLSDSGFYLCAWSEDSYEQYFGPGTRLTVT.

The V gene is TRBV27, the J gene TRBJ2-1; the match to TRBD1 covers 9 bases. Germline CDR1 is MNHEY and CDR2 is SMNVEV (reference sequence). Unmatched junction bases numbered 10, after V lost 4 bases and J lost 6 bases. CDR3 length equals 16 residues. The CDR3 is CASSSSGQGLGNEQFF. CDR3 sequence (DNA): TGTGCCAGCAGTTCCTCGGGACAGGGTCTAGGCAATGAGCAGTTCTTC.

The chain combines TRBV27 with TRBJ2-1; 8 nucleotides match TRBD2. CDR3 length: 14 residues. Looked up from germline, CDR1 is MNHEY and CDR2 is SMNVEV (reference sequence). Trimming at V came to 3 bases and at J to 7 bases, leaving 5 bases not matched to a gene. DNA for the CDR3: TGTGCCAGCAGTTTTGCGGGAGGAGGGAATGAGCAGTTCTTC. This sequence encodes CASSFAGGGNEQFF.

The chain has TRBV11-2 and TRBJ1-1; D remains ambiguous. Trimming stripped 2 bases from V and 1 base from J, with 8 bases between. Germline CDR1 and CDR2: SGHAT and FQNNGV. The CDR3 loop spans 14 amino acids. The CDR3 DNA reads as TGTGCCAGCAGCTTACGGGTTGAGAACACTGAAGCTTTCTTT. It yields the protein CASSLRVENTEAFF.

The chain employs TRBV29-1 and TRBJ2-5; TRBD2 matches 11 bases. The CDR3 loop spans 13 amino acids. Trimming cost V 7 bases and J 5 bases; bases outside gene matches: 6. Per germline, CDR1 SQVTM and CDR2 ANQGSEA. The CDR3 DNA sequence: TGCAGCGCATTAGCGGGAGGGTGGGAGACCCAGTACTTC. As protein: CSALAGGWETQYF.

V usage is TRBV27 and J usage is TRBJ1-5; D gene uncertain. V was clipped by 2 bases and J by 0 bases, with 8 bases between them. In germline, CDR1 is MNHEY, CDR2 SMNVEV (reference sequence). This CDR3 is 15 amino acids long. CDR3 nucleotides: TGTGCCAGCAGTTTAAGGGCGGCTAGCAATCAGCCCCAGCATTTT. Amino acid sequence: CASSLRAASNQPQHF.

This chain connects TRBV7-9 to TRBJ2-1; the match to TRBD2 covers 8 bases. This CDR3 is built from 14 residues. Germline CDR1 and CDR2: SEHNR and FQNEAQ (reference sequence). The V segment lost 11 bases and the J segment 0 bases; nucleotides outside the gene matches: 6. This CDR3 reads CASMAGGSYNEQFF. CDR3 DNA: TGTGCCTCTATGGCGGGGGGCTCCTACAATGAGCAGTTCTTC.

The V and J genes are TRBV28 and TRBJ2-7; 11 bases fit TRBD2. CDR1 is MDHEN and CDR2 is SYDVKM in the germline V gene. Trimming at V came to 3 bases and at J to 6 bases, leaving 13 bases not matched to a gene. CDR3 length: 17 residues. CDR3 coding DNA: TGTGCCAGCAGTTTCGGGAGTAGCGGGAGGGCACTAGGCGAGCAGTACTTC. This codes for CASSFGSSGRALGEQYF.

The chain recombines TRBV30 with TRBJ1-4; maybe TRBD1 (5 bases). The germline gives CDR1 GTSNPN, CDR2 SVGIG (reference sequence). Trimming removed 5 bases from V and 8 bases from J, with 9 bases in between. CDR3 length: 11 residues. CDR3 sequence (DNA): TGTGCCTGGGGGGACGGAGAAAAACTGTTTTTT. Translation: CAWGDGEKLFF. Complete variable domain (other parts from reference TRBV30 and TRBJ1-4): SQTIHQWPATLVQPVGSPLSLECTVEGTSNPNLYWYRQAAGRGLQLLFYSVGIGQISSEVPQNLSASRPQDRQFILSSKKLLLSDSGFYLCAWGDGEKLFFGSGTQLSVL.

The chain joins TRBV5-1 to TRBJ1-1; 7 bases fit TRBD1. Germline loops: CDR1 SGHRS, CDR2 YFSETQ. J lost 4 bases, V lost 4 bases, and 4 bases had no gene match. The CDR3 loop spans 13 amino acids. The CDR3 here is CASSPSGGTEAFF. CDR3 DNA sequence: TGCGCCAGCAGCCCGTCAGGGGGCACTGAAGCTTTCTTT.

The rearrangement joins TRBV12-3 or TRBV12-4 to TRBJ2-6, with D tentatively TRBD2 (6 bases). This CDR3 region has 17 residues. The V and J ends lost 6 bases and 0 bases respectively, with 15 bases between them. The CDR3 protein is CASRAGTSSSGANVLTF. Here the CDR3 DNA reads TGTGCCAGCAGGGCCGGGACTTCCAGCTCTGGGGCCAACGTCCTGACTTTC.

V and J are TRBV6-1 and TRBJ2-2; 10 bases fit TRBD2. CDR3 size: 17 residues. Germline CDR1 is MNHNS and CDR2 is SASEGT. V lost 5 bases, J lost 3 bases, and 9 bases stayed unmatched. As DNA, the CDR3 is TGTGCCAGCAGTCCTTATAGCGGGAGGTTCGACACCGGGGAGCTGTTTTTT. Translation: CASSPYSGRFDTGELFF.

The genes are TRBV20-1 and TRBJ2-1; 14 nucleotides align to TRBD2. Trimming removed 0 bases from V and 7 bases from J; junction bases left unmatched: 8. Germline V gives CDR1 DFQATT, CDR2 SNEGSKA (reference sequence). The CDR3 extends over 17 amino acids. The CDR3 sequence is CSARDRLAGGDGNEQFF. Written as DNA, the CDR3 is TGCAGTGCTAGAGATAGACTAGCGGGAGGGGATGGGAATGAGCAGTTCTTC.

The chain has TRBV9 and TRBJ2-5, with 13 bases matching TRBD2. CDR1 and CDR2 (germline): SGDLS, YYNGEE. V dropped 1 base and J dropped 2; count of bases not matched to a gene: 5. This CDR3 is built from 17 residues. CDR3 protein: CASSVTSGRASQETQYF. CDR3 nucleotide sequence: TGTGCCAGCAGCGTAACTAGCGGGAGGGCTTCACAAGAGACCCAGTACTTC.

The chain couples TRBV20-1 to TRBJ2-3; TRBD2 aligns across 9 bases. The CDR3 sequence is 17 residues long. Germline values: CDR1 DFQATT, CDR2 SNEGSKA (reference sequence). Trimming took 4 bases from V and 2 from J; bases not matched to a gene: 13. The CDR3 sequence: CSATLGTSLRLTDTQYF. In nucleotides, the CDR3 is TGCAGTGCTACACTTGGGACTAGCCTACGACTCACAGATACGCAGTATTTT.

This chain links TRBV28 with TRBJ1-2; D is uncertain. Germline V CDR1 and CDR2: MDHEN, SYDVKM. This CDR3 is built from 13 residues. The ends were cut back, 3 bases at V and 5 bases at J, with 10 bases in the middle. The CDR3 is CASSFRTGYGYTF. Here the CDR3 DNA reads TGTGCCAGCAGTTTCCGGACGGGGTATGGCTACACCTTC.

The CDR3 loop reads CASYGTGVYEYGYTF. The CDR3, as DNA: TGTGCCAGCTACGGGACAGGCGTATACGAGTATGGCTACACCTTC. The chain employs TRBV12-3 or TRBV12-4 and TRBJ1-2, with TRBD1 identical over 8 bases. V gave up 8 bases and J gave up 5 bases; unmatched junction bases: 13. The CDR3 contains 15 residues.

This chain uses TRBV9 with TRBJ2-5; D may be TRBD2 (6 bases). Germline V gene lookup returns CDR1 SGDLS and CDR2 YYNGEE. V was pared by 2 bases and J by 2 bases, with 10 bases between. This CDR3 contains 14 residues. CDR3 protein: CASSVEGGQETQYF. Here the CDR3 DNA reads TGTGCCAGCAGCGTCGAGGGAGGACAAGAGACCCAGTACTTC.

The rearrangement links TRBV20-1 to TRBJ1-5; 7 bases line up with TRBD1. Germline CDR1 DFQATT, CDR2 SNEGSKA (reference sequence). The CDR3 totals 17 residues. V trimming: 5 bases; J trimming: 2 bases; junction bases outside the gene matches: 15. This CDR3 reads CSAWAGGPKTGNQPQHF. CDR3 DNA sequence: TGCAGTGCTTGGGCAGGGGGACCCAAAACGGGCAATCAGCCCCAGCATTTT.

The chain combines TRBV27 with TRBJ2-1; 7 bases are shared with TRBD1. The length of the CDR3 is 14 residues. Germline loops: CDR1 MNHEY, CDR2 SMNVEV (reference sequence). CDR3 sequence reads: CEAAGAGGHNEQFF. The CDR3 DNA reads TGTGAGGCTGCCGGGGCAGGGGGACACAATGAGCAGTTCTTC.